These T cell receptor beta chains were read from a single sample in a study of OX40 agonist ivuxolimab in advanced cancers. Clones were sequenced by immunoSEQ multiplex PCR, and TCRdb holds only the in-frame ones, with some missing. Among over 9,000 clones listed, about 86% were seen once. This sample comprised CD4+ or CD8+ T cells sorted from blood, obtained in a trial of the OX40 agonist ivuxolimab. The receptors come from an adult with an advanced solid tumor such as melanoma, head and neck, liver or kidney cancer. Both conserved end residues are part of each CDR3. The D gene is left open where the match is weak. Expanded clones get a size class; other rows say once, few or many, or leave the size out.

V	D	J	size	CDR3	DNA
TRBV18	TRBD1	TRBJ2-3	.	CASSPWDRSTDTQYF	TGTGCCAGCTCACCCTGGGACAGGAGCACAGATACGCAGTATTTT
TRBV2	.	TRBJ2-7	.	CASSEAFDEQYF	TGTGCCAGCAGTGAAGCCTTTGACGAGCAGTACTTC
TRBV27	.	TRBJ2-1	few	CASSYKAGSYNEQFF	TGTGCCAGCAGTTACAAGGCGGGATCCTACAATGAGCAGTTCTTC
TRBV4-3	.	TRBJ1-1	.	CASSQIGGTEAFF	TGCGCCAGCAGCCAAATAGGGGGCACTGAAGCTTTCTTT
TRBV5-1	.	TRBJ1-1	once	CASRQGPGSGTEAFF	TGCGCCAGCAGACAAGGACCTGGGTCGGGCACTGAAGCTTTCTTT
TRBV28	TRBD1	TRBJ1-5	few	CASHGTGRSNQPQHF	TGTGCCAGCCACGGGACAGGGCGTAGCAATCAGCCCCAGCATTTT
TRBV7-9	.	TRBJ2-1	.	CAILLGGSGHYNEQFF	TGTGCCATCCTCCTGGGGGGTAGCGGACATTACAATGAGCAGTTCTTC
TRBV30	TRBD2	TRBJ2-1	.	CAWSVAGAGNEQFF	TGTGCCTGGAGTGTCGCGGGAGCGGGTAATGAGCAGTTCTTC
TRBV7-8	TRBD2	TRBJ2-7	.	CASSLDSLAVTYEQYF	TGTGCCAGCAGCTTAGACTCGCTAGCGGTGACCTACGAGCAGTACTTC
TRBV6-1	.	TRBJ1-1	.	CASRGNVGYTEAFF	TGTGCCAGCAGAGGTAATGTGGGGTACACTGAAGCTTTCTTT
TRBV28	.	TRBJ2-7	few	CASSFHPGQGFSYEQYF	TGTGCCAGCAGTTTCCACCCAGGGCAGGGGTTTTCCTACGAGCAGTACTTC
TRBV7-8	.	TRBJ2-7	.	CASSRSPGNEQYF	TGTGCCAGCAGCCGTTCCCCCGGGAACGAGCAGTACTTC
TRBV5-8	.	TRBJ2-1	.	CASSLNRFNEQFF	TGTGCCAGCAGCTTAAACAGGTTCAATGAGCAGTTCTTC
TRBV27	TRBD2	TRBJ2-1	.	CASTSGSSSYNEQFF	TGTGCCAGCACTAGCGGATCTAGCTCCTACAATGAGCAGTTCTTC
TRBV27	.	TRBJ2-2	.	CASSFRGLFTGELFF	TGTGCCAGCAGTTTCCGCGGGCTATTCACCGGGGAGCTGTTTTTT
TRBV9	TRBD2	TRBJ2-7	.	CASSVGGTTSANEQYF	TGTGCCAGCAGCGTAGGGGGCACCACTAGCGCTAACGAGCAGTACTTC
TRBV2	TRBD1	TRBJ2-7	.	CASSPGQGHVEQYF	TGTGCCAGCAGCCCGGGACAGGGACATGTCGAGCAGTACTTC
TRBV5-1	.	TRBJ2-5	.	CASSDGPAETQYF	TGCGCCAGCAGCGACGGACCGGCAGAGACCCAGTACTTC
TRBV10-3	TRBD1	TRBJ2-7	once	CATAPGQGHYEQYF	TGTGCCACTGCTCCGGGACAGGGGCACTACGAGCAGTACTTC
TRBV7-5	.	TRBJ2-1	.	CVRSAGTSDGFCHNEQFF	TGTGTCAGAAGCGCCGGGACTAGCGACGGCTTTTGCCACAATGAGCAGTTCTTC
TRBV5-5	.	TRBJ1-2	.	CASSLGGHEGYGYTF	TGTGCCAGCAGCTTGGGGGGTCACGAGGGCTATGGCTACACCTTC
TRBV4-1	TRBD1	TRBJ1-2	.	CASSQDRGPNYGYTF	TGCGCCAGCAGCCAGGACAGGGGGCCGAACTATGGCTACACCTTC
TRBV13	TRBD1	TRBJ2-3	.	CASSPKQGDRDTQYF	TGTGCCAGCAGCCCGAAACAGGGGGATAGAGATACGCAGTATTTT
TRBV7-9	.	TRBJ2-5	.	CASSISLEGETQYF	TGTGCCAGCAGCATTTCTCTAGAGGGTGAGACCCAGTACTTC
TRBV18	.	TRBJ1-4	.	CASSPRDATNEKLFF	TGTGCCAGCTCACCACGGGACGCAACTAATGAAAAACTGTTTTTT
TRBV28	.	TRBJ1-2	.	CASSGPGTDGYTF	TGTGCCAGCAGTGGGCCGGGGACGGACGGCTACACCTTC
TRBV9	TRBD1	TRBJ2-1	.	CASSVGATGTYNEQFF	TGTGCCAGCAGCGTCGGAGCGACAGGGACCTACAATGAGCAGTTCTTC
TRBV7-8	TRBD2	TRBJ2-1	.	CASSSWTSGGLNEQFF	TGTGCCAGCAGCTCCTGGACTAGCGGGGGATTGAATGAGCAGTTCTTC
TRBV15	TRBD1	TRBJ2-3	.	CATSRARLGQGTDTQYF	TGTGCCACCAGCAGAGCCCGTTTGGGACAGGGGACAGATACGCAGTATTTT
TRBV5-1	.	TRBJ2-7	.	CASSGPVPHEQYF	TGCGCCAGCAGCGGTCCCGTTCCCCACGAGCAGTACTTC
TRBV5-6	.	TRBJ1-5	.	CASSLESDRSQPQHF	TGTGCCAGCAGCTTGGAGTCCGACAGGTCCCAGCCCCAGCATTTT
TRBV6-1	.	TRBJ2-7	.	CASSDWGVFYEQYF	TGTGCCAGCAGTGACTGGGGGGTTTTCTACGAGCAGTACTTC
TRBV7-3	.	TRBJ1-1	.	CASSVGGGYTEAFF	TGTGCCAGCAGCGTCGGGGGAGGGTACACTGAAGCTTTCTTT
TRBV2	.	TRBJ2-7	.	CASTGGGDYEQYF	TGTGCCAGCACTGGAGGAGGAGACTACGAGCAGTACTTC
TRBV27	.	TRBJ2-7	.	CASSLQSSYEQYF	TGTGCCAGCAGTTTACAAAGCTCCTACGAGCAGTACTTC
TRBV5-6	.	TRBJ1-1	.	CASSLLTAEAFF	TGTGCCAGCAGCTTATTAACGGCTGAAGCTTTCTTT
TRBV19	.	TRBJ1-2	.	CASSIDPGPGYGYTF	TGTGCCAGTAGTATAGATCCAGGCCCAGGCTATGGCTACACCTTC
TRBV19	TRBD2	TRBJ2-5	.	CASSIGLAGVGETQYF	TGTGCCAGTAGTATTGGACTAGCGGGCGTTGGGGAGACCCAGTACTTC
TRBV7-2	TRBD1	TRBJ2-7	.	CASSLGTGNYEQYF	TGTGCCAGCAGCTTAGGGACAGGGAACTACGAGCAGTACTTC
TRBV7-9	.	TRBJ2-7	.	CASERGGEQYF	TGTGCCAGCGAGAGGGGGGGCGAGCAGTACTTC
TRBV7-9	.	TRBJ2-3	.	CASSLMGGTPEGTDTQYF	TGTGCCAGCAGCTTAATGGGTGGGACTCCTGAGGGGACAGATACGCAGTATTTT
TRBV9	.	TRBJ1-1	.	CASSTGSGTEAFF	TGTGCCAGCAGCACAGGGTCGGGCACTGAAGCTTTCTTT
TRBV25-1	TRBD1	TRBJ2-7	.	CASNHPDRAYEQYF	TGTGCCAGCAACCACCCAGACAGGGCGTACGAGCAGTACTTC
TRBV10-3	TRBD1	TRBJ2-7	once	CAISESTGLTYEQYF	TGTGCCATCAGTGAGTCGACAGGGTTAACCTACGAGCAGTACTTC
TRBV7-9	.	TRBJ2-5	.	CASSLLSGNQETQYF	TGTGCCAGCAGCTTATTATCTGGAAACCAAGAGACCCAGTACTTC
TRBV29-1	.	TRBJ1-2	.	CSVPSFQGHIYGYTF	TGCAGCGTGCCCTCATTTCAGGGGCATATCTATGGCTACACCTTC
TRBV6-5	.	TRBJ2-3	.	CASSYSGESTDTQYF	TGTGCCAGCAGTTACTCGGGGGAAAGCACAGATACGCAGTATTTT
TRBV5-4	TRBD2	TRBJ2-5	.	CASSLALSGMGGETQYF	TGTGCCAGCAGCTTGGCCCTTAGCGGGATGGGAGGAGAGACCCAGTACTTC
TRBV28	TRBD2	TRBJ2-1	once	CASSPGLAEPYNEQFF	TGTGCCAGCAGTCCGGGACTAGCGGAGCCCTACAATGAGCAGTTCTTC
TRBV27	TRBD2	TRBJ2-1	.	CASSFGTSGRSNEQFF	TGTGCCAGCAGTTTCGGGACTAGCGGGAGATCCAATGAGCAGTTCTTC
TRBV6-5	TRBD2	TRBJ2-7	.	CASSQTWGGEQYF	TGTGCCAGCAGTCAAACGTGGGGGGGAGAGCAGTACTTC
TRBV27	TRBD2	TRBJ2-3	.	CASSFSGSTDTQYF	TGTGCCAGCTCCTTTAGCGGGAGCACAGATACGCAGTATTTT
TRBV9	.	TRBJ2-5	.	CASSASGLSRETQYF	TGTGCCAGCAGCGCAAGTGGGCTGAGTAGAGAGACCCAGTACTTC